In this sample, the clone carrying this TCR beta chain turned up a few times. Using its own MiXCR run on the reads, TCRdb lists one record per CDR3 protein. Of around 630,000 distinct CDR3 sequences listed, roughly a quarter are singletons. The data derive from a study of T cell repertoires in cytomegalovirus infection. CDR1 is LNHDA and CDR2 is SQIVND in the germline V gene (reference sequence). Unmatched junction bases numbered 6, after V lost 7 bases and J lost 3 bases. The CDR3 is made up of 14 amino acids. The chain combines TRBV19 with TRBJ1-1, with 9 nucleotides matching TRBD1. The sequenced sample was CD8+ T cells from PBMCs. This TCR was recovered from a human donor in good health (CMV status not recorded). Some clones in this sample may be carry-over from other donors' samples. DNA of the CDR3: TGTGCCAGTACTCCGGGACAGGGCTACACTGAAGCTTTCTTT. It specifies CASTPGQGYTEAFF.